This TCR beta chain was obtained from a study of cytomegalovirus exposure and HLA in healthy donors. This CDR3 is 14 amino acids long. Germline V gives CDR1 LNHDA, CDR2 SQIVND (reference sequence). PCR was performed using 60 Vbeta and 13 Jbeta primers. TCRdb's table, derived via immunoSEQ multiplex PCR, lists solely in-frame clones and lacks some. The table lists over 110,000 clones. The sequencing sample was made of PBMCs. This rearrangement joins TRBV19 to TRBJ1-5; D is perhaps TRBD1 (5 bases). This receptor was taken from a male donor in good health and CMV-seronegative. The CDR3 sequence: CASRRGSTSQPQHF. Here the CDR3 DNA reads TGTGCAAGCCGAAGGGGCTCTACGAGTCAGCCCCAGCATTTT.